This TCR beta chain was profiled in a study of high-grade serous ovarian cancer treatment subgroups. General study points: Tumors within one patient showed repertoire similarity of roughly 0.11 to 0.79. Only CDR3 was analyzed; CDR1 and CDR2 were not. Spatial context was lost because tumors were sequenced in bulk.

CDR1 is MNHNS, CDR2 SASEGT, per germline. The CDR3 is made up of 15 amino acids. V was cut by 4 bases and J by 9 bases, with 19 bases left in between. For this clone: Antigen: not known.

Tumor tissue was taken before any definitive surgery or chemotherapy was given. Sequencing used immunoSEQ multiplex PCR; TCRdb keeps in-frame clones, though not all of them. The table records around 9,000 clones, approximately 91% of them present only once. The sample comprised tumor tissue. This chain joins TRBV6-1 and TRBJ2-1, with a possible D match to TRBD2 (6 bases). The source of this sequence is a human donor with high-grade serous ovarian cancer. The CDR3 region is CASSVRDSLYVEQFF. In DNA, the CDR3 is TGTGCCAGCAGTGTCCGGGACTCTCTGTACGTTGAGCAGTTCTTC.